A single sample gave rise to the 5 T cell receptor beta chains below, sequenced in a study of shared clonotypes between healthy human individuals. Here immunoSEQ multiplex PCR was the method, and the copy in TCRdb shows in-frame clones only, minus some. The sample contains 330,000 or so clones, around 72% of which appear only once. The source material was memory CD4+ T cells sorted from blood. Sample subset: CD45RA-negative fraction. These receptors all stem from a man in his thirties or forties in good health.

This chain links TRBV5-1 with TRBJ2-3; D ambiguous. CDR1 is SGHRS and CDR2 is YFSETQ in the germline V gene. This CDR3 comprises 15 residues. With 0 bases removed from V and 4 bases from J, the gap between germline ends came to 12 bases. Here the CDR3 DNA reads TGCGCCAGCAGCTTGGTGACCAAAAGGGCAGATACGCAGTATTTT. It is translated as CASSLVTKRADTQYF.

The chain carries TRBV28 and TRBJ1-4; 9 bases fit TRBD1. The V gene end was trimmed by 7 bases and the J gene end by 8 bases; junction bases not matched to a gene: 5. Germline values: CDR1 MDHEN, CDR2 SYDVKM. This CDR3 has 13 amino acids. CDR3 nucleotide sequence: TGTGCCAGCATGAGGACAGGGGTAGAAAAACTGTTTTTT. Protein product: CASMRTGVEKLFF.

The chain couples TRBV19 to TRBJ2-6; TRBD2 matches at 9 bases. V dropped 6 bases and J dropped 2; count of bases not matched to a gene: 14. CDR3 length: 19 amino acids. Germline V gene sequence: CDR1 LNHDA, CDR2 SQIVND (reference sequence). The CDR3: CASRISGRTSWAGANVLTF. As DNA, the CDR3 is TGTGCCAGTAGGATTAGCGGGAGAACTTCATGGGCTGGGGCCAACGTCCTGACTTTC.

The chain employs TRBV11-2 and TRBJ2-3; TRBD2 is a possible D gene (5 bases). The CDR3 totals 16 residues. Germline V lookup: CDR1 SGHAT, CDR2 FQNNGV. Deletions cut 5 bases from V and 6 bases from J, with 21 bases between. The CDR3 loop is CASSRGVETLRDTQYF. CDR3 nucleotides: TGTGCCAGCAGCCGGGGAGTAGAAACCCTCCGTGATACGCAGTATTTT.

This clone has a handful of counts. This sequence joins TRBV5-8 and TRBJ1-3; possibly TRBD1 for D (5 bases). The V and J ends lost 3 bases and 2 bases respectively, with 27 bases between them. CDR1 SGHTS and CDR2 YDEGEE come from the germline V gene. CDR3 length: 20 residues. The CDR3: CASSWASWDATKRAGNTIYF. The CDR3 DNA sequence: TGTGCCAGCAGCTGGGCGAGCTGGGACGCAACGAAAAGGGCTGGAAACACCATATATTTT.